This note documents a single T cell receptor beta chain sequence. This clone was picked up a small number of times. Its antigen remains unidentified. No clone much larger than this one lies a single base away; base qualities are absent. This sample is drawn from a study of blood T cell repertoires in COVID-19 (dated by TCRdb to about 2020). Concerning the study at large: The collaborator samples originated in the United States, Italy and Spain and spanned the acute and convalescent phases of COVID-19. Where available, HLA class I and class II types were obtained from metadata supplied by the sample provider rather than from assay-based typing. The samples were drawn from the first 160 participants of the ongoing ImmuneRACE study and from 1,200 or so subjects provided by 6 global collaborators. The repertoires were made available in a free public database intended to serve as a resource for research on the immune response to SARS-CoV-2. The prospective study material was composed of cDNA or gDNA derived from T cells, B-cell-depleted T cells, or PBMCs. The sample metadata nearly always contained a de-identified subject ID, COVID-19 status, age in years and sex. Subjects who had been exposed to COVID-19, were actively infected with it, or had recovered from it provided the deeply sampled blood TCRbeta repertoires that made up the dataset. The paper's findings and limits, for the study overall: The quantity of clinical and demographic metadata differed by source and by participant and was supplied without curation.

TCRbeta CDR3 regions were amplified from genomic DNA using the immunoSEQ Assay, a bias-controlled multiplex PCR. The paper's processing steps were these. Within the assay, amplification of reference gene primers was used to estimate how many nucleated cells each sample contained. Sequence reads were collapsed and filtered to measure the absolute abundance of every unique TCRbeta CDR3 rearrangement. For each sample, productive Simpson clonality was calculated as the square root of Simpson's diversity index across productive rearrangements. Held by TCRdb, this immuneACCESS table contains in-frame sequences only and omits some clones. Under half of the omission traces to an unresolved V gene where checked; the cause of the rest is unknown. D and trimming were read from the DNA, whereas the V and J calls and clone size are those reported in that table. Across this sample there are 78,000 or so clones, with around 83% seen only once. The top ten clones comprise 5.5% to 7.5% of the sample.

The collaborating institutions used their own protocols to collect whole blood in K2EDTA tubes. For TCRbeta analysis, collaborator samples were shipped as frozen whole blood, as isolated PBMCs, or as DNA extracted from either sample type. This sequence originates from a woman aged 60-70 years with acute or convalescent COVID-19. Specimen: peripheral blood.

Here the CDR3 is given as CASSLFQGSYTF. The DNA sequence is as follows: TGTGCCAGCAGTCTATTCCAGGGTAGCTACACCTTC. The rearranged segments are TRBV12-3 or TRBV12-4 and TRBJ1-2; TRBD1 is a possible D gene, resting on 5 matching bases. V loses 5 bases, J loses 9 bases, and the germline ends lie 13 bases apart. The CDR3 starts with the cysteine, ends with the phenylalanine, and has 12 residues. Only the CDR3 region is kept as DNA, spanning 36 bases read in frame from base 1.